This T cell receptor beta chain was identified during a study of blood T cell repertoires in COVID-19. As for the study in general: Material from acute and convalescent COVID-19 was sourced from the United States, Italy and Spain. Sources were T cells, B-cell-depleted T cells, or PBMCs; the material itself was cDNA or gDNA.

Seattle patients were enrolled during active infection and followed longitudinally. The CDR3 sequence is 14 residues long. Germline V CDR1 and CDR2: ENHRY, SYGVKD. V lost 6 bases to trimming and J lost 4 bases; unmatched junction nucleotides: 2. Authors' processing steps: Quantification of nucleated cells was approximated via reference gene primer amplification. Sequencing used immunoSEQ multiplex PCR; TCRdb keeps in-frame clones, though not all of them. V and J calls and clone size follow that table, whereas D and trimming were derived from the DNA. The data hold about 230,000 clones, with approximately 90% observed a single time.

The TCR was taken from a man aged 30 to 45 with COVID-19, enrolled during active disease. The sample consisted of peripheral blood. The gene calls are TRBV10-3 and TRBJ2-3; 12 bases fit TRBD1. This CDR3 is CAIRGQGAPDTQYF. For the CDR3, the DNA is TGTGCCATCAGGGGACAGGGGGCTCCAGATACGCAGTATTTT.